The 8 T cell receptor beta chains below all came from one sample that was sequenced in a study of beta chain features in type 1 diabetes. cDNA synthesis used the whole RNA isolate, giving expressed TCRB sequences. Assay used: immunoSEQ multiplex PCR; TCRdb lists only in-frame clones, some missing. Among around 340,000 clones, roughly 8.8% were seen once, and the ten largest hold 1%. The study, taken as a whole, reports: Type 1 diabetes patients had TCRB CDR3s that were shorter (moderately but significantly so) in all four CD4+ subsets.

These receptors have no identified antigens. Sequenced sample: central memory CD4+ T cells from blood. The receptors originated from a man aged 25 to 40 with type 1 diabetes.

Of note for this clone: Different DNA sequences within this sample yield the same CDR3. The chain has TRBV20-1 and TRBJ1-1; no clear D gene. V lost 0 bases and J lost 8, with 7 bases in between. Germline CDR1 is DFQATT and CDR2 is SNEGSKA (reference sequence). This CDR3 is built from 11 residues. CDR3: CSARDPPEAFF. The CDR3 DNA follows: TGCAGTGCTAGAGATCCCCCAGAAGCTTTCTTT.

This clone was observed a handful of times. The DNA of the CDR3 is TGCAGTGCTAGAGAGGGCAATGAGCAGTTCTTC. Amino acid sequence: CSAREGNEQFF. This rearrangement joins TRBV20-1 to TRBJ2-1; D is unresolved. V was clipped by 0 bases and J by 6 bases, with 3 bases between them. Germline assignment: CDR1 DFQATT and CDR2 SNEGSKA (reference sequence). There are 11 residues in the CDR3.

This rearrangement joins TRBV11-2 to TRBJ2-1; 9 bases align to TRBD2. CDR1 and CDR2 from the germline V gene are SGHAT and FQNNGV. The CDR3 spans 17 residues. The ends lost 2 bases at V and 6 bases at J; junction bases unmatched: 11. The CDR3 bases are TGTGCCAGCAGCTTATTGGCGGGGGGGCCCCAACCCAATGAGCAGTTCTTC. Translating it yields CASSLLAGGPQPNEQFF.

The sample holds a few counts of this clone. The chain uses TRBV28 and TRBJ1-6; perhaps TRBD1 as D (6 bases). Per the germline V gene, CDR1 is MDHEN and CDR2 is SYDVKM. The CDR3 spans 14 residues. Between the trimmed V and J ends, which lost 6 bases and 4 bases, there was a span of 10 bases. For the CDR3, the DNA is TGTGCCAGCAGACTCGGACAGTATAATTCACCCCTCCACTTT. Protein: CASRLGQYNSPLHF.

This clone came up a few times. At one end the junction does not follow the germline gene, possibly because of a read error. J is TRBJ1-2 and V is TRBV7-9, with D tentatively TRBD1 (6 bases). The CDR3 runs to 14 residues. Germline V gives CDR1 SEHNR, CDR2 FQNEAQ (reference sequence). The CDR3: CASSQVIRGDRYTF. In nucleotides, the CDR3 is TGCGCCAGCAGCCAAGTAATCAGGGGCGATCGCTACACCTTC.

The chain combines TRBV7-8 with TRBJ2-1; the match to TRBD1 covers 9 bases. Germline CDR1 and CDR2: SGHVS and FQNEAQ. V was pared by 0 bases and J by 14 bases, with 2 bases of the junction left unmatched. The CDR3 length is 12 residues. The CDR3 here is CASSLAGQGKFF. CDR3 bases: TGTGCCAGCAGCTTAGCAGGACAGGGGAAGTTCTTC. Drawing the rest from reference TRBV7-8 and TRBJ2-1, the complete variable domain is GAGVSQSPRYKVAKRGQDVALRCDPISGHVSLFWYQQALGQGPEFLTYFQNEAQLDKSGLPSDRFFAERPEGSVSTLKIQRTQQEDSAVYLCASSLAGQGKFFGPGTRLTVL.

This chain uses TRBV19 with TRBJ1-3; a possible D gene is TRBD1 (5 bases). Trimming stripped 6 bases from V and 4 bases from J, with 19 bases between. The CDR3 spans 16 residues. Germline V gene data show CDR1 as LNHDA and CDR2 as SQIVND (reference sequence). The CDR3 bases are TGTGCCAGTAGCCTGGCCGGGACCGCCTTGGGAAACACCATATATTTT. Protein sequence: CASSLAGTALGNTIYF.

Only a few counts were recorded for this clone. The gene calls are TRBV7-2 and TRBJ2-7, with 10 bases that match TRBD2. Per germline, CDR1 SGHTA and CDR2 FQGNSA. The CDR3 loop spans 15 amino acids. V lost 3 bases and J lost 3; bases outside the gene matches: 5. The CDR3 region is CASSFTSGVNYEQYF. The CDR3 DNA reads TGTGCCAGCAGCTTCACTAGCGGGGTAAACTACGAGCAGTACTTC.